The 14 T cell receptor beta chains listed next were all sequenced from one sample in a study of response to subunit inactivated influenza vaccine. TCRdb independently ran MiXCR on the RT-PCR reads; one entry per CDR3 protein. In the table there are hundreds of thousands of distinct CDR3 sequences, over 11% of which are singletons. Source: PBMCs from blood, taken roughly 2 weeks before vaccination. The receptors derive from a man between 50 and 59 years old who received an inactivated influenza vaccine.

The V gene is TRBV20-1, the J gene TRBJ2-3, with TRBD2 matching over 7 bases. This CDR3 region has 16 residues. Trimming took 2 bases from V and 6 from J; bases not matched to a gene: 14. The germline V gene has CDR1 DFQATT and CDR2 SNEGSKA (reference sequence). This CDR3 reads CSARTGLAVKSDTQYF. The CDR3 bases are TGCAGTGCTAGAACAGGCCTAGCGGTGAAATCGGATACGCAGTATTTT.

The chain recombines TRBV20-1 with TRBJ2-4; D tentatively reads TRBD1 or TRBD2 (8 bases each). With 3 bases removed from V and 8 bases from J, the gap between germline ends came to 17 bases. This CDR3 has 14 amino acids. Per germline, CDR1 DFQATT and CDR2 SNEGSKA (reference sequence). CDR3: CSASSSGTGYIQYF. The CDR3 region has the DNA TGCAGTGCTAGTAGTAGCGGGACAGGATACATTCAGTACTTC.

The chain uses TRBV6-1 and TRBJ2-4; no clear D gene. This CDR3 contains 14 residues. Germline V gene data show CDR1 as MNHNS and CDR2 as SASEGT. Trimming took off 8 bases at V and 6 bases at J, with 17 bases between the two ends. In DNA form, the CDR3 reads TGTGCCAGCCGTGTGGGGATCTCAGTAAACATTCAGTACTTC. Amino acid sequence: CASRVGISVNIQYF.

V and J are TRBV11-2 and TRBJ1-2; 8 bases align to TRBD1. The ends lost 6 bases at V and 5 bases at J; junction bases unmatched: 11. Per the germline V gene, CDR1 is SGHAT and CDR2 is FQNNGV. The CDR3 loop spans 15 amino acids. Here the CDR3 reads CASSRGQGVGYGYTF. DNA for the CDR3: TGTGCCAGCAGTCGAGGACAGGGTGTTGGGTATGGCTACACCTTC.

V gene TRBV5-1 combines with J gene TRBJ2-5, with D possibly being TRBD2 (5 bases). Between the trimmed V and J ends, which lost 5 bases and 4 bases, there was a span of 18 bases. Germline CDR1 and CDR2: SGHRS and YFSETQ. This CDR3 has 15 amino acids. CDR3 in DNA: TGCGCCAGCAGTCGCAGCGGCTCGTCGGGAGAGACCCAGTACTTC. Translated, it gives CASSRSGSSGETQYF.

This clonotype was counted many times. CDR3 loop: CASSLTTGLGGYTF. The CDR3 DNA reads TGTGCCAGCAGTTTGACGACAGGATTAGGAGGCTACACCTTC. V gene TRBV12-3 or TRBV12-4 combines with J gene TRBJ1-2; possibly TRBD1 for D (6 bases). This CDR3 is built from 14 residues. V was cut by 3 bases and J by 8 bases, with 16 bases left in between.

V and J are TRBV29-1 and TRBJ2-2; no reliable D call. Germline loops: CDR1 SQVTM, CDR2 ANQGSEA. V was trimmed by 3 bases and J by 3 bases, leaving 5 bases between them. CDR3 length equals 12 residues. The CDR3 region has the DNA TGCAGCGTTGAGTCAGACACCGGGGAGCTGTTTTTT. Translating gives CSVESDTGELFF.

The sample holds a few counts of this clonotype. The CDR3 sequence is CASSLTPLSNNEQFF. CDR3 bases: TGTGCCAGCAGCTTGACACCCTTGAGTAACAATGAGCAGTTCTTC. The chain couples TRBV5-6 to TRBJ2-1; D is unclear. CDR1 SGHDT and CDR2 YYEEEE come from the germline V gene. This CDR3 contains 15 residues. V lost 1 base and J 5 bases, leaving 13 bases between the germline ends.

V usage is TRBV29-1 and J usage is TRBJ1-4; D uncertain. Trimming took off 6 bases at V and 4 bases at J, with 9 bases between the two ends. The germline gives CDR1 SQVTM, CDR2 ANQGSEA. The CDR3 totals 12 residues. CDR3 sequence: CSVGRFNEKLFF. The CDR3 bases are TGCAGCGTAGGACGGTTTAATGAAAAACTGTTTTTT.

The rearrangement links TRBV20-1 to TRBJ1-1; D remains ambiguous. The CDR3 totals 15 residues. Trimming removed 0 bases at V and 0 bases at J, with 11 bases between. Germline V gene data show CDR1 as DFQATT and CDR2 as SNEGSKA (reference sequence). The CDR3 region has the DNA TGCAGTGCTAGAGATCCCGTCAGCATGAACACTGAAGCTTTCTTT. As protein: CSARDPVSMNTEAFF.

The chain uses TRBV28 and TRBJ2-3; D is possibly TRBD2 (6 bases). The CDR3 has 14 amino acids. V was clipped by 7 bases and J by 4 bases, with 15 bases between them. CDR1 is MDHEN and CDR2 is SYDVKM in the germline V gene. CDR3 amino acids: CASTWGGMADTQYF. For the CDR3, the DNA is TGTGCCAGCACCTGGGGAGGAATGGCAGATACGCAGTATTTT.

This clonotype occurred many times. The rearrangement joins TRBV7-7 to TRBJ2-3; no clear D. The germline CDR1 and CDR2 sequences are SSHAT and FNYEAQ (reference sequence). This CDR3 has 13 residues. Trimming took 1 base from V and 4 from J, leaving 6 bases between them. Written as DNA, the CDR3 is TGTGCCAGCAGCTTAGGGATGTCAGATACGCAGTATTTT. This gives the protein CASSLGMSDTQYF. Using reference TRBV7-7 and TRBJ2-3 for the parts outside the CDR3, the full variable domain is GAGVSQSPRYKVTKRGQDVTLRCDPISSHATLYWYQQALGQGPEFLTYFNYEAQPDKSGLPSDRFSAERPEGSISTLTIQRTEQRDSAMYRCASSLGMSDTQYFGPGTRLTVL.

A few counts support this clonotype. The V gene is TRBV2, the J gene TRBJ2-1; 9 bases line up with TRBD2. The CDR3 totals 15 residues. The germline CDR1 and CDR2 sequences are SNHLY and FYNNEI. The J segment lost 6 bases and the V segment lost 2 bases, leaving 5 bases of the junction unmatched. The CDR3 bases are TGTGCCAGCAGTGAACTCAGCGGGGGGAGCAATGAGCAGTTCTTC. Amino acids: CASSELSGGSNEQFF. Supplemented by reference TRBV2 and TRBJ2-1, the full variable domain reads EPEVTQTPSHQVTQMGQEVILRCVPISNHLYFYWYRQILGQKVEFLVSFYNNEISEKSEIFDDQFSVERPDGSNFTLKIRSTKLEDSAMYFCASSELSGGSNEQFFGPGTRLTVL.

The chain carries TRBV5-6 and TRBJ2-7; the D gene could be TRBD1 or TRBD2 (5 bases each). The V gene's germline CDR1 is SGHDT and CDR2 YYEEEE. The CDR3 length is 17 residues. The V gene lost 2 bases and the J gene lost 3 bases, with 21 bases spanning the gap. The CDR3 nucleotides are TGTGCCAGCAGCTTAGGCCCACGAGGGCGGACAATCTACGAGCAGTACTTC. This gives the protein CASSLGPRGRTIYEQYF.